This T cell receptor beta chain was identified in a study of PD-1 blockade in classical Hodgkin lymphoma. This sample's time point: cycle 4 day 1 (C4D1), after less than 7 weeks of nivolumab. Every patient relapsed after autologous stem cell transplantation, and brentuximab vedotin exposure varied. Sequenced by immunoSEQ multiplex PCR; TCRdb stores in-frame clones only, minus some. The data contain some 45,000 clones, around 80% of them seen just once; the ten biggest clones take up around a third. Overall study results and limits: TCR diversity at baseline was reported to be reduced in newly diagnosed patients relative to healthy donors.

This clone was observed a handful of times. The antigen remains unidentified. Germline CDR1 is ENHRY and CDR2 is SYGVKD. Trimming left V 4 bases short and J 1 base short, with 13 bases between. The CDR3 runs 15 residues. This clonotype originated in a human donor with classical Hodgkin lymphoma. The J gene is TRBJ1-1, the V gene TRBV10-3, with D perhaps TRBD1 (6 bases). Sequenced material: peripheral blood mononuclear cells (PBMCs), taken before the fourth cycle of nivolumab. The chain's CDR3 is CAISATTGSNTEAFF. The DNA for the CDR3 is TGTGCCATCAGTGCGACTACAGGGTCGAACACTGAAGCTTTCTTT.